Listed below are T cell receptor beta chains from one sample, sequenced in a study of blood T cell repertoires in COVID-19. Produced via immunoSEQ multiplex PCR; TCRdb's table is partial and in-frame only. The sample lists roughly 250,000 clones; more than 75% were seen once. The sample was peripheral blood. These receptors all come from a middle-aged woman who had recovered from COVID-19. Both conserved end residues are part of each CDR3. Each record gives: D gene, V gene, clone size, J gene, CDR3 protein, CDR3 DNA. A D gene is named only where the DNA matches it firmly. Expanded clones are given a class, and other clones once, few, many or no size at all.

TRBD2,TRBV5-6,-,TRBJ2-2,CASSPYLAGAGGELFF,TGTGCCAGCAGCCCGTACCTAGCGGGAGCTGGCGGGGAGCTGTTTTTT
-,TRBV10-3,-,TRBJ1-4,CAISEGGAGEKLFF,TGTGCCATCAGTGAAGGGGGGGCGGGCGAAAAACTGTTTTTT
TRBD2,TRBV5-1,-,TRBJ2-1,CASSPGLAGTEQFF,TGCGCCAGCAGCCCCGGACTAGCGGGGACTGAGCAGTTCTTC
TRBD1,TRBV7-8,-,TRBJ1-4,CASSFGTGELFF,TGTGCCAGCAGCTTCGGGACAGGGGAACTGTTTTTT
TRBD2,TRBV6-5,-,TRBJ2-7,CASSLAGDYEQYF,TGTGCCAGCAGCCTAGCGGGGGACTACGAGCAGTACTTC
-,TRBV14,-,TRBJ1-1,CASSLGGVTEAFF,TGTGCCAGCAGCCTCGGGGGGGTCACTGAAGCTTTCTTT
-,TRBV12-3/TRBV12-4,-,TRBJ2-1,CASSLGPRVEQFF,TGTGCCAGCAGCCTCGGCCCGCGGGTTGAGCAGTTCTTC
TRBD1,TRBV5-4,-,TRBJ2-2,CASSPDRVTGELFF,TGTGCCAGCAGCCCGGACAGGGTGACCGGGGAGCTGTTTTTT
TRBD1,TRBV19,-,TRBJ1-3,CASGHKGQGVDTIYF,TGTGCCAGCGGGCACAAGGGACAGGGGGTGGACACCATATATTTT
TRBD1,TRBV27,-,TRBJ2-1,CASTDRGSSYNEQFF,TGTGCCAGCACCGACAGGGGCAGCTCCTACAATGAGCAGTTCTTC
TRBD1,TRBV30,-,TRBJ1-4,CAWSVWDRGFDNEKLFF,TGTGCCTGGAGTGTGTGGGACAGGGGATTCGATAATGAAAAACTGTTTTTT
-,TRBV11-2,-,TRBJ2-3,CASSPARGDTQYF,TGTGCCAGCAGCCCGGCTAGGGGAGATACGCAGTATTTT
TRBD1,TRBV3-1/TRBV3-2,-,TRBJ1-1,CASSNRDRNTEAFF,TGTGCCAGCAGCAACCGGGACAGGAACACTGAAGCTTTCTTT
-,TRBV5-4,once,TRBJ2-2,CASSFEGGGTGELFF,TGTGCCAGCAGCTTTGAGGGAGGTGGGACCGGGGAGCTGTTTTTT
-,TRBV20-1,-,TRBJ1-5,CSASQGPQHF,TGCAGTGCTAGTCAGGGGCCCCAGCATTTT
-,TRBV5-1,few,TRBJ1-5,CASSPTPGHLMPQHF,TGCGCCAGCAGCCCCACCCCGGGACACCTCATGCCCCAGCATTTT
TRBD2,TRBV9,-,TRBJ2-1,CASSAQAGKSYNEQFF,TGTGCCAGCAGCGCACAAGCGGGGAAGTCATACAATGAGCAGTTCTTC
-,TRBV5-1,-,TRBJ1-2,CASSHPDRLPNYGYTF,TGCGCCAGCAGCCACCCCGACAGATTACCTAACTATGGCTACACCTTC
TRBD2,TRBV11-3,few,TRBJ2-1,CASSPGGSSYNEQFF,TGTGCCAGCAGCCCCGGGGGGAGCTCCTACAATGAGCAGTTCTTC
-,TRBV6-6,-,TRBJ2-2,CASSYTGNTGELFF,TGTGCCAGCAGTTATACAGGGAACACCGGGGAGCTGTTTTTT
TRBD2,TRBV18,-,TRBJ2-1,CASSPVAGGGYEQFF,TGTGCCAGCTCACCGGTAGCGGGAGGTGGTTATGAGCAGTTCTTC
TRBD1,TRBV4-2,-,TRBJ1-5,CASSQGGQGVGQPQHF,TGTGCCAGCAGCCAAGGGGGACAGGGGGTCGGTCAGCCCCAGCATTTT
-,TRBV11-1,-,TRBJ1-2,CASSPIGPGGYTF,TGTGCCAGCAGCCCGATTGGCCCGGGAGGCTACACCTTC
-,TRBV4-2,once,TRBJ2-5,CASSQEVRVETQYF,TGTGCCAGCAGCCAAGAGGTGCGGGTGGAGACCCAGTACTTC
TRBD1,TRBV7-8,many,TRBJ1-2,CASSLGTGHYGYTF,TGTGCCAGCAGCTTAGGGACAGGGCACTATGGCTACACCTTC
-,TRBV7-8,-,TRBJ1-4,CASSLPGRVGSKLFF,TGTGCCAGCAGCCTCCCGGGGAGGGTCGGGTCTAAACTGTTTTTT
-,TRBV29-1,-,TRBJ2-1,CSGASGDEQFF,TGCAGCGGGGCCTCGGGGGATGAGCAGTTCTTC
TRBD2,TRBV11-2,-,TRBJ2-2,CASSPPPGLPNTGELFF,TGTGCCAGCAGCCCCCCCCCGGGACTACCGAACACCGGGGAGCTGTTTTTT
-,TRBV18,-,TRBJ1-6,CASSPAGSGGNSPLHF,TGTGCCAGCTCACCAGCGGGGAGTGGGGGAAATTCACCCCTCCACTTT
-,TRBV30,-,TRBJ1-2,CAWTPGQGWFEGYTF,TGTGCCTGGACCCCCGGCCAGGGGTGGTTCGAAGGCTACACCTTC
TRBD2,TRBV6-5,-,TRBJ2-7,CASSYEAGSSYEQYF,TGTGCCAGCAGTTACGAAGCGGGGAGCTCCTACGAGCAGTACTTC
TRBD1,TRBV11-2,-,TRBJ2-2,CASSRQGVGTGELFF,TGTGCCAGCAGCAGACAGGGGGTGGGCACCGGGGAGCTGTTTTTT
-,TRBV3-1/TRBV3-2,-,TRBJ2-7,CASSHSRASRGNEQYF,TGTGCCAGCAGCCATTCCCGGGCTTCTCGGGGGAACGAGCAGTACTTC
TRBD2,TRBV12-3/TRBV12-4,few,TRBJ2-2,CASSLTSAGELFF,TGTGCCAGCAGCCTCACTAGCGCCGGGGAGCTGTTTTTT
TRBD1,TRBV19,-,TRBJ1-3,CASSPTGGNTIYF,TGTGCCAGTAGCCCGACAGGGGGAAACACCATATATTTT
-,TRBV2,few,TRBJ1-5,CASGGRDPNQPQHF,TGTGCAAGTGGGGGCAGGGACCCCAATCAGCCCCAGCATTTT
-,TRBV30,-,TRBJ1-4,CAWSVGAGVGSEKLFF,TGTGCCTGGAGTGTAGGGGCAGGGGTTGGAAGTGAAAAACTGTTTTTT